Included here is one T cell receptor (beta chain) sequence, with context. Its antigen is currently unknown. Profiling relied on immunoSEQ multiplex PCR, and the TCRdb table lists in-frame clones only, not all of them. The table has 1,700 or so clones, less than 85% seen once. This sample is part of a study of immune evolution from preneoplasia to lung adenocarcinoma. Overall study results and limits: Clonality was highest in normal lung, lower in later-stage lesions apparently.

Histologic diagnosis was independently verified by two lung pathologists. The germline CDR1 and CDR2 sequences are KGHSH and LQKENI. The CDR3 is made up of 15 amino acids. V shed 0 bases, J shed 7 bases, and the junction held 5 bases outside the gene matches. The chain carries TRBV18 and TRBJ2-1, with TRBD2 matching 8 bases. This TCR came from a donor at least 70 years old with lung adenocarcinoma. Sequencing input: FFPE tissue from an adenomatous hyperplasia lung lesion. Subset of the sample: atypical adenomatous hyperplasia (AAH), lung preneoplasia. CDR3 sequence (DNA): TGTGCCAGCTCACCACCGAGCGGGAGCCGAAATGAGCAGTTCTTC. Residues: CASSPPSGSRNEQFF.